These 29 T cell receptor beta chains share one sample of origin, sequenced in a study of response to subunit inactivated influenza vaccine. TCRdb re-analysed the RT-PCR reads in MiXCR, keeping a single row per CDR3 protein. The sample has over 750,000 distinct CDR3 sequences, approximately 22% seen once; the top ten hold roughly 10%. Specimen: PBMCs from blood, collected 5 days after vaccination. The source of these receptors is a man aged 50-60 years who received an inactivated influenza vaccine.

This clonotype was seen ten or more times. The chain uses TRBV19 and TRBJ1-5; D gene ambiguous. The ends were cut back, 3 bases at V and 3 bases at J, with 12 bases in the middle. Germline V gives CDR1 LNHDA, CDR2 SQIVND (reference sequence). This CDR3 comprises 15 residues. CDR3 nucleotides: TGTGCCAGTAGTATTGGTAGGGAGTTCAATCAGCCCCAGCATTTT. Translated, it gives CASSIGREFNQPQHF.

The V call is TRBV5-1, the J call TRBJ2-1; 8 bases fit TRBD2. J lost 5 bases, V lost 7 bases, and 8 bases had no gene match. CDR1 is SGHRS, CDR2 YFSETQ, per germline. The CDR3 totals 14 residues. The CDR3: CASGAGTRDNEQFF. The CDR3 DNA is TGCGCCAGCGGCGCCGGGACTAGAGACAATGAGCAGTTCTTC.

This clonotype was recorded a few times. This chain uses TRBV18 with TRBJ2-1; 7 bases match TRBD2. The V segment lost 2 bases and the J segment 3 bases; nucleotides outside the gene matches: 19. The CDR3 runs 20 residues. Per the germline V gene, CDR1 is KGHSH and CDR2 is LQKENI. The CDR3 region has the DNA TGTGCCAGCTCACCAGTACGCTCCCTTGGGGGAGGGAGGTTCTACAATGAGCAGTTCTTC. Protein sequence: CASSPVRSLGGGRFYNEQFF.

There are a few counts of this clonotype. V gene TRBV7-9 combines with J gene TRBJ2-5; D is unresolved. V was pared by 7 bases and J by 5 bases, with 11 bases between. Germline values: CDR1 SEHNR, CDR2 FQNEAQ (reference sequence). CDR3 length: 12 residues. CDR3 loop: CASIETGETQYF. Written as DNA, the CDR3 is TGTGCCAGCATCGAGACTGGGGAGACCCAGTACTTC.

There are many counts of this clonotype. The V call is TRBV6-1, the J call TRBJ2-7, with a possible D match to TRBD1 (6 bases). The CDR3 length is 15 residues. The V gene lost 8 bases and the J gene lost 1 base, with 18 bases spanning the gap. CDR1 MNHNS and CDR2 SASEGT come from the germline V gene. Here the CDR3 DNA reads TGTGCCAGCGGCTTATCCCGGGACACGTCCTACGAGCAGTACTTC. Protein: CASGLSRDTSYEQYF.

CDR3 sequence: CAIGGSGNEQYF. CDR3 bases: TGTGCCATCGGGGGTAGCGGGAACGAGCAGTACTTC. The chain has TRBV10-3 and TRBJ2-7; 8 nucleotides agree with TRBD2. This CDR3 has 12 residues. Trimming took 8 bases from V and 5 from J; bases not matched to a gene: 5. Germline V gene lookup returns CDR1 ENHRY and CDR2 SYGVKD.

This chain joins TRBV7-3 and TRBJ2-1; D might be TRBD1 or TRBD2, each matching 5 bases. This CDR3 region has 18 residues. Germline-derived CDR1 and CDR2 are SGHTA and FQGTGA. V was shortened by 4 bases and J by 7 bases, with 26 bases between the two germline ends. In DNA, the CDR3 is TGTGCCAGCAGCTCCAACCGGGCCGGGACCATCCGATCTAATGAGCAGTTCTTC. It specifies CASSSNRAGTIRSNEQFF.

This clonotype was seen more than once but under ten times. The genes are TRBV20-1 and TRBJ2-1; 12 nucleotides agree with TRBD2. The CDR3 runs 16 residues. Germline CDR1 reads DFQATT; CDR2 reads SNEGSKA (reference sequence). J gave up 2 bases and V 1 base, and 3 bases lay outside the gene matches. The CDR3 spells CSARAASGGAYNEQFF. The DNA for the CDR3 is TGCAGTGCTAGAGCGGCTAGCGGGGGGGCCTACAATGAGCAGTTCTTC.

This chain uses TRBV24-1 with TRBJ2-7; 12 nucleotides agree with TRBD1. The J segment lost 5 bases and the V segment lost 9 bases, leaving 4 bases of the junction unmatched. CDR3 size: 13 residues. Germline CDR1 is KGHDR and CDR2 is SFDVKD. Here the CDR3 reads CATQGQGAHEQYF. In DNA form, the CDR3 reads TGTGCCACCCAGGGACAGGGGGCTCACGAGCAGTACTTC.

This rearrangement joins TRBV7-7 to TRBJ2-3; 7 nucleotides line up with TRBD2. CDR1 and CDR2 (germline): SSHAT, FNYEAQ (reference sequence). The trim removed 5 bases at V and 2 bases at J, leaving 4 bases unmatched. This CDR3 has 14 residues. The CDR3 sequence: CASSQTSATDTQYF. The CDR3 coding sequence is TGTGCCAGCAGCCAAACTAGCGCCACAGATACGCAGTATTTT.

The chain employs TRBV20-1 and TRBJ2-1, with TRBD2 as a possible D gene (6 bases). The CDR3 runs to 12 residues. The germline V gene encodes CDR1 DFQATT and CDR2 SNEGSKA (reference sequence). V lost 3 bases and J 12 bases, leaving 15 bases between the germline ends. The CDR3 DNA reads TGCAGTGCTAGTGGAGGGCTAGAGAGGCAGTTCTTC. Its protein product is CSASGGLERQFF.

This clonotype occurred a few times. The rearrangement uses TRBV21-1 and TRBJ2-7; the DNA was not compared with TRBD2, the D call given in the table. TRBV21-1 is flagged as a pseudogene. The CDR3 is 15 amino acids. The CDR3: CASSITGGVSYEQYF. The CDR3 nucleotides are TGTGCCAGCAGTATCACTGGCGGGGTTTCCTACGAGCAGTACTTC.

There are many counts of this clonotype. The V call is TRBV20-1, the J call TRBJ1-1; tentatively, D is TRBD1 (5 bases). Germline V gene lookup returns CDR1 DFQATT and CDR2 SNEGSKA (reference sequence). There are 13 residues in the CDR3. V was clipped by 5 bases and J by 1 base, with 11 bases between them. The CDR3 region has the DNA TGCAGTGCTCGACGGGACGGGAACACTGAAGCTTTCTTT. This encodes CSARRDGNTEAFF.

The V and J genes are TRBV5-8 and TRBJ1-5; perhaps TRBD1 as D (5 bases). Trimming removed 0 bases at V and 5 bases at J, with 12 bases between. This CDR3 has 15 residues. The V gene's germline CDR1 is SGHTS and CDR2 YDEGEE. The CDR3 sequence: CASSLAGGSYQPQHF. DNA for the CDR3: TGTGCCAGCAGCTTGGCCGGGGGGTCGTATCAGCCCCAGCATTTT.

The chain links TRBV12-3 or TRBV12-4 to TRBJ1-3; possible D gene TRBD1, 5 bases. The germline V and J ends were trimmed by 6 bases and 0 bases, with 12 bases remaining between them. CDR3 length: 15 residues. CDR3 sequence (DNA): TGTGCCAGCAGCCCCTTTGGGGGCTCTGGAAACACCATATATTTT. Residues: CASSPFGGSGNTIYF.

The chain couples TRBV28 to TRBJ2-3, with D perhaps TRBD1 (6 bases). Trimming took off 8 bases at V and 4 bases at J, with 13 bases between the two ends. This CDR3 is built from 13 residues. Germline CDR1 MDHEN, CDR2 SYDVKM. CDR3 sequence reads: CASRTGHPDTQYF. CDR3 coding DNA: TGTGCCAGCCGAACAGGGCACCCAGATACGCAGTATTTT.

The chain uses TRBV5-1 and TRBJ2-1; D is possibly TRBD2 (6 bases). The germline V gene encodes CDR1 SGHRS and CDR2 YFSETQ. With 7 bases removed from V and 3 bases from J, the gap between germline ends came to 17 bases. CDR3 length: 15 residues. CDR3 DNA sequence: TGCGCCAGCTCGGGTGGGGACTTGATCTACAATGAGCAGTTCTTC. This gives the protein CASSGGDLIYNEQFF.

V is TRBV20-1 and J is TRBJ2-2, with 7 bases that match TRBD2. Germline V gene data show CDR1 as DFQATT and CDR2 as SNEGSKA (reference sequence). V was pared by 4 bases and J by 5 bases, with 13 bases of the junction left unmatched. The CDR3 has 16 amino acids. The CDR3 region is CSAKPLAGVWTGELFF. DNA of the CDR3: TGCAGTGCTAAGCCTCTTGCGGGAGTTTGGACCGGGGAGCTGTTTTTT.

For this clonotype: A junction boundary mismatches the germline segment, possibly from a read error. The CDR3 loop is CSVDASSGRAYSEQFF. CDR3 in DNA: TGCAGCGTTGATGCTTCTAGCGGGAGGGCCTACAGTGAGCAGTTCTTC. This chain connects TRBV29-1 to TRBJ2-1; 12 bases are shared with TRBD2. Germline CDR1 SQVTM, CDR2 ANQGSEA. The CDR3 has 16 residues.

The chain recombines TRBV2 with TRBJ1-5, with D possibly being TRBD1 (5 bases). The ends were cut back, 1 base at V and 4 bases at J, with 11 bases in the middle. CDR3 length equals 15 residues. CDR1 is SNHLY and CDR2 is FYNNEI in the germline V gene. The CDR3 sequence is CASSEGGVVNQPQHF. The CDR3 DNA reads TGTGCCAGCAGTGAAGGGGGGGTCGTTAATCAGCCCCAGCATTTT.

The rearrangement uses TRBV5-1 and TRBJ2-7, with 7 bases aligning to TRBD1. This CDR3 comprises 14 residues. Germline V lookup: CDR1 SGHRS, CDR2 YFSETQ. The V gene end was trimmed by 0 bases and the J gene end by 4 bases; junction bases not matched to a gene: 4. DNA of the CDR3: TGCGCCAGCAGCTTGGAAAGGGGGCGGTACGAGCAGTACTTC. It specifies CASSLERGRYEQYF. The whole variable domain, remainder taken from reference TRBV5-1 and TRBJ2-7, is KAGVTQTPRYLIKTRGQQVTLSCSPISGHRSVSWYQQTPGQGLQFLFEYFSETQRNKGNFPGRFSGRQFSNSRSEMNVSTLELGDSALYLCASSLERGRYEQYFGPGTRLTVT.

This clonotype was counted ten times or more. The genes are TRBV4-3 and TRBJ2-2; D is unclear. The CDR3 spans 15 residues. Germline V gene data show CDR1 as LGHNA and CDR2 as YSLEER. Trimming pared 4 bases from V and 4 bases from J, leaving 13 bases between. CDR3 nucleotide sequence: TGCGCCAGCAGCCGGGTTGATGGCGTCACCGGGGAGCTGTTTTTT. As protein: CASSRVDGVTGELFF.

This chain joins TRBV30 and TRBJ2-2; 7 bases match TRBD2. The CDR3 totals 16 residues. J was trimmed by 2 bases and V by 2 bases; bases with no gene match: 8. Germline values: CDR1 GTSNPN, CDR2 SVGIG (reference sequence). The CDR3 DNA sequence: TGTGCCTGGAGTCCCTCGGGACTAATTAACACCGGGGAGCTGTTTTTT. Amino acid sequence: CAWSPSGLINTGELFF.

This clonotype turned up a few times. The rearrangement uses TRBV7-9 and TRBJ2-7; 7 nucleotides line up with TRBD2. Germline V gene data show CDR1 as SEHNR and CDR2 as FQNEAQ (reference sequence). J gave up 7 bases and V 4 bases, and 10 bases lay outside the gene matches. CDR3 length equals 14 residues. DNA of the CDR3: TGTGCCAGCAGCTCCATAGCGGGTGGTGTGGAGCAGTACTTC. This gives the protein CASSSIAGGVEQYF.

The CDR3 is CASSFGLAGGVTQYF. The CDR3 nucleotides read TGTGCCAGCAGCTTTGGCCTAGCGGGAGGTGTGACCCAGTACTTC. V and J are TRBV7-2 and TRBJ2-5; the match to TRBD2 covers 11 bases. Trimming took 3 bases from V and 7 from J; bases not matched to a gene: 7. The CDR3 extends over 15 amino acids. The germline gives CDR1 SGHTA, CDR2 FQGNSA.

The J gene is TRBJ1-2, the V gene TRBV29-1; D is undetermined. Germline CDR1 and CDR2: SQVTM and ANQGSEA. The V gene lost 4 bases and the J gene lost 8 bases, with 14 bases spanning the gap. There are 12 residues in the CDR3. CDR3 loop: CSVVTFGSGYTF. For the CDR3, the DNA is TGCAGCGTTGTTACGTTCGGCTCCGGCTACACCTTC. Full variable domain (missing parts from reference TRBV29-1 and TRBJ1-2): SAVISQKPSRDICQRGTSLTIQCQVDSQVTMMFWYRQQPGQSLTLIATANQGSEATYESGFVIDKFPISRPNLTFSTLTVSNMSPEDSSIYLCSVVTFGSGYTFGSGTRLTVV.

This clonotype has only a few counts. The CDR3 DNA reads as TGTGCCAGCAGAAACAGGGGGCACGGGGAGCTGTTTTTT. Translation gives CASRNRGHGELFF. This chain links TRBV21-1 with TRBJ2-2; the table's D call of TRBD1 was not tested on the DNA. TRBV21-1 corresponds to a pseudogene. The CDR3 is 13 amino acids.

This chain uses TRBV9 with TRBJ2-1; 8 bases line up with TRBD2. Per germline, CDR1 SGDLS and CDR2 YYNGEE. The junction had 6 bases not matched to a gene; V was cut back by 0 bases and J by 13 bases. The CDR3 totals 13 residues. The DNA for the CDR3 is TGTGCCAGCAGCGTAGATAGCAGCGGGGGACAGTTCTTC. Protein: CASSVDSSGGQFF.

This clonotype was recorded a few times. The V gene is TRBV6-1, the J gene TRBJ1-5, with D unresolved. From germline, CDR1 is MNHNS and CDR2 SASEGT. With 4 bases removed from V and 9 bases from J, the gap between germline ends came to 13 bases. The CDR3 is 13 residues long. This chain's CDR3 is CASSGRARGPQHF. Written as DNA, the CDR3 is TGTGCCAGCAGTGGACGGGCTCGTGGGCCCCAGCATTTT.